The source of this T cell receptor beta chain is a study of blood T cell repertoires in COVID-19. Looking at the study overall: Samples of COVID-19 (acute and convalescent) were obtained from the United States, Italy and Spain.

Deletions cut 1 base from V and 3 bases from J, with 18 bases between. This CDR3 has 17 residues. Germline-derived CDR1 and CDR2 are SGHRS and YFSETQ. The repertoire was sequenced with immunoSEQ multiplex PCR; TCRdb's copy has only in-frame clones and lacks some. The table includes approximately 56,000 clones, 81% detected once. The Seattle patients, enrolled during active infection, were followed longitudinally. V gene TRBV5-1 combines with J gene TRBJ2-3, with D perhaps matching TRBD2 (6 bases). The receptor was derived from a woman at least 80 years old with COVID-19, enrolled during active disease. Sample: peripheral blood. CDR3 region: CASSLRFPGAGTDTQYF. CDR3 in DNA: TGCGCCAGCAGCTTGAGGTTTCCCGGGGCGGGGACAGATACGCAGTATTTT.